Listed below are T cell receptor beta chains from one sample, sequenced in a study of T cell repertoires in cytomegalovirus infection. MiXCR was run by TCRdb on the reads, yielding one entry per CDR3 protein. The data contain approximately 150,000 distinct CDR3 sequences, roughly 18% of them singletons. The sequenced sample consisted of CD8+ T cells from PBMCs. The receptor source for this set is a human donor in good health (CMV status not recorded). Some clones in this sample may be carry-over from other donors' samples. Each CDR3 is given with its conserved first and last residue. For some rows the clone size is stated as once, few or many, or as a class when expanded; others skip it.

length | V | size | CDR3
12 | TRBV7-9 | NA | CASSAGGQPQHF
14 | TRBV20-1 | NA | CSASDLAGTDTQYF
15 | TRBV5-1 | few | CASSQTGGIYNEQFF
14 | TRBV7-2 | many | CASSLEGGEDTQYF
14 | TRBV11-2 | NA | CASSLEVATDTQYF
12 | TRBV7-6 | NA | CASSLVGGGYTF
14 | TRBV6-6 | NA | CASSYSIPGQPQHF
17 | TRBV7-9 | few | CASSLGGGRTSNQPQHF
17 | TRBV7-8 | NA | CASSSPAERELADTQYF
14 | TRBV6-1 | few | CASTVGGDTTEQFF
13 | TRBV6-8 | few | CASTTAPSYEQYF
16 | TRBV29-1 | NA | CSVEDLRGLHNQPQHF
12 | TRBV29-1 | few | CSVETQWYGYTF
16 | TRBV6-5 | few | CASSYSEQWGENIQYF
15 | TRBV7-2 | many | CASSSSGTTYNEQFF
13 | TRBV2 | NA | CASTGGDSGEQYF
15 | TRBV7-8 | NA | CASSLGALAGYEQYF
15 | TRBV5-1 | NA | CASSSPGQGFEEQYF
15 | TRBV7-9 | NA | CASSLLQGAGSEQFF
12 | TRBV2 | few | CASEGGGHEQYF
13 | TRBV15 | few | CATRETGDGELFF
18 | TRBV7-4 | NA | CASSFPSGGGRSYNEQFF
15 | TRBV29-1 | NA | CSVEPPGAPYNEQFF
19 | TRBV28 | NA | CASSLPLAGVALRKAEQFF
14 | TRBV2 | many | CASSGTGSYNEQFF
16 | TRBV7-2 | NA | CASSLAETARYYEQYF
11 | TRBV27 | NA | CASRWQGTQYF
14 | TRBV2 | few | CASSVGLADSGQFF